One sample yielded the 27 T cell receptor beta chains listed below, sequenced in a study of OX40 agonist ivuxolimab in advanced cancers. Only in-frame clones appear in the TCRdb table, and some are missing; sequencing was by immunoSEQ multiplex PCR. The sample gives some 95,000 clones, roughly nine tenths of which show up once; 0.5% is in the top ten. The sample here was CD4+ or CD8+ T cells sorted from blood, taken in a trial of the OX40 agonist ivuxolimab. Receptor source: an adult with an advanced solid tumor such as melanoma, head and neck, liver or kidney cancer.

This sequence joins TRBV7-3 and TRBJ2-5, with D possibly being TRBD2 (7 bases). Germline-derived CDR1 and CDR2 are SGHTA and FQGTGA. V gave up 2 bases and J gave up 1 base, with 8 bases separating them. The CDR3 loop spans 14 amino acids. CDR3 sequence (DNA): TGTGCCAGCAGCTTAGCGGGGGCCCAAGAGACCCAGTACTTC. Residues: CASSLAGAQETQYF.

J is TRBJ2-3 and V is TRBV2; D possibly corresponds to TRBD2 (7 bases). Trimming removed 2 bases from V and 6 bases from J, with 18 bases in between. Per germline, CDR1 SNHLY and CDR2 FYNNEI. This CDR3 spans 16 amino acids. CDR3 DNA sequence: TGTGCCAGCAGTGAACTAGTGGGGGGGCGGCTTGATACGCAGTATTTT. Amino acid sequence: CASSELVGGRLDTQYF.

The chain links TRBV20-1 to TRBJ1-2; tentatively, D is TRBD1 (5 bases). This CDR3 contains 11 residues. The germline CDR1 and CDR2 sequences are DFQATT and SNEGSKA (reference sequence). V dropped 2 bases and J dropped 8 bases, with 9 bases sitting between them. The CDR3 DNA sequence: TGCAGTGCTAGAATAGGGGACGGCTACACCTTC. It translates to CSARIGDGYTF.

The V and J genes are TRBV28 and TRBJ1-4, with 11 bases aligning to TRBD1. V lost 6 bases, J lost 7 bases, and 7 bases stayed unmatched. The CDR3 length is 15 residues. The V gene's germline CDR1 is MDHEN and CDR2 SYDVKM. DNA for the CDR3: TGTGCCAGCAGCAACGGACAGGGGGCGGTTGAAAAACTGTTTTTT. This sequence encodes CASSNGQGAVEKLFF.

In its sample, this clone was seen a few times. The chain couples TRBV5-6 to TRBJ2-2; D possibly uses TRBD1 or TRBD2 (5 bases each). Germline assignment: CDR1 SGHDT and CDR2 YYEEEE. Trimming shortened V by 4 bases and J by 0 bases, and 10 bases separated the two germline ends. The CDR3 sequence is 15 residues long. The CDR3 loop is CASSRGGPNTGELFF. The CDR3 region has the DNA TGTGCCAGCAGCCGTGGGGGTCCGAACACCGGGGAGCTGTTTTTT.

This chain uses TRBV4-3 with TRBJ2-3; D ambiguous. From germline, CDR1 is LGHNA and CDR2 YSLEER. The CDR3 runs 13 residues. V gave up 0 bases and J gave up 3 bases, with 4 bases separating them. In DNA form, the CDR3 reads TGCGCCAGCAGCCAAGACTGGACAGATACGCAGTATTTT. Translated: CASSQDWTDTQYF.

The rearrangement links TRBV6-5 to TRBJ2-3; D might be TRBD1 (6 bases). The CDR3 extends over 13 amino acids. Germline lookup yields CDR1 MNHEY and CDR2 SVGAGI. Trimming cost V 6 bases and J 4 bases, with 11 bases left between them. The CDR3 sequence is CASREGGADTQYF. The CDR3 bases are TGTGCCAGCAGGGAAGGGGGAGCAGATACGCAGTATTTT.

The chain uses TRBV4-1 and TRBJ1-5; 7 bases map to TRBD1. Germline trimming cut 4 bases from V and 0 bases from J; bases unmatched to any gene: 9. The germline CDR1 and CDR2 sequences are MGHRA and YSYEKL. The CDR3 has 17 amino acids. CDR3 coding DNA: TGCGCCAGCAGCCCCGCCGGGACAGCATATAGCAATCAGCCCCAGCATTTT. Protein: CASSPAGTAYSNQPQHF.

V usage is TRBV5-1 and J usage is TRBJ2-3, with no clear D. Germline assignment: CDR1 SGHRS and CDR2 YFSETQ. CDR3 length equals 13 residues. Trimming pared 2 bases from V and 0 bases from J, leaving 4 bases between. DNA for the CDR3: TGCGCCAGCAGCTTCGGGAGCACAGATACGCAGTATTTT. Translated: CASSFGSTDTQYF.

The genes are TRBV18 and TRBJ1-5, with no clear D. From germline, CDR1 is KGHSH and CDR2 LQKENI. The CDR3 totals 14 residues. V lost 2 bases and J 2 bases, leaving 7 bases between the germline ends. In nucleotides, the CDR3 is TGTGCCAGCTCACCAACCCTCGGCAATCAGCCCCAGCATTTT. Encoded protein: CASSPTLGNQPQHF.

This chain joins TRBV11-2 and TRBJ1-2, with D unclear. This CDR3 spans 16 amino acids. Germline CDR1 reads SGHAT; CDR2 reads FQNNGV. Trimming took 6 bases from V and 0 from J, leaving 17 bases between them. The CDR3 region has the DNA TGTGCCAGCAGTCTAAATCCGGGGTTAGCTAACTATGGCTACACCTTC. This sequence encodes CASSLNPGLANYGYTF.

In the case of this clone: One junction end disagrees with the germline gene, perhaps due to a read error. The CDR3 DNA sequence: TGTGCCAGCACCGTAGTAGGGGACAGGGACAATGAGCAGTTCTTC. It specifies CASTVVGDRDNEQFF. This chain joins TRBV9 and TRBJ2-1; TRBD1 matches 9 bases. This CDR3 contains 15 residues. Germline values: CDR1 SGDLS, CDR2 YYNGEE.

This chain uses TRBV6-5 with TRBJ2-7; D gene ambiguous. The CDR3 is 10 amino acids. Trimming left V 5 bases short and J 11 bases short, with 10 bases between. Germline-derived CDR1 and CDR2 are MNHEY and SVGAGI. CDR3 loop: CASSEVGKYF. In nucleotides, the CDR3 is TGTGCCAGCAGTGAAGTTGGAAAGTACTTC.

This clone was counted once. The CDR3 loop reads CASTWDSGHGGYTF. The CDR3 nucleotides are TGTGCCAGCACCTGGGACAGCGGGCACGGTGGCTACACCTTC. J is TRBJ1-2 and V is TRBV2, with TRBD1 matching 7 bases. Germline V gives CDR1 SNHLY, CDR2 FYNNEI. This CDR3 is built from 14 residues. The J segment lost 7 bases and the V segment lost 7 bases, leaving 12 bases of the junction unmatched.

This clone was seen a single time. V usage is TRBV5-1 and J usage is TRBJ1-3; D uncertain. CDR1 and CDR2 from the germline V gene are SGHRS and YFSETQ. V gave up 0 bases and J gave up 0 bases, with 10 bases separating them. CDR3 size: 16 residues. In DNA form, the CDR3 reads TGCGCCAGCAGCTTGGATGGGGTCGACTCTGGAAACACCATATATTTT. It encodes CASSLDGVDSGNTIYF.

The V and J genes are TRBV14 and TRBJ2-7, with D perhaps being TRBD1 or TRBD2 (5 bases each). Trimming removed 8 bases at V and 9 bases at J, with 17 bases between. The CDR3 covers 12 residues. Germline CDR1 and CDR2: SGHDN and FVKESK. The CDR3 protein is CASGTPQSRQYF. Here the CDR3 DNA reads TGTGCCAGCGGGACCCCCCAATCCCGGCAGTACTTC.

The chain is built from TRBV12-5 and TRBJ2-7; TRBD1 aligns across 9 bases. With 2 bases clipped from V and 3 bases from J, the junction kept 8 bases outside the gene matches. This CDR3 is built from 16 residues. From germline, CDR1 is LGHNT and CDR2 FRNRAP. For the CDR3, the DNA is TGTGCTAGTGGTTTGATACTCGGGACAGGGTTCTACGAGCAGTACTTC. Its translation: CASGLILGTGFYEQYF.

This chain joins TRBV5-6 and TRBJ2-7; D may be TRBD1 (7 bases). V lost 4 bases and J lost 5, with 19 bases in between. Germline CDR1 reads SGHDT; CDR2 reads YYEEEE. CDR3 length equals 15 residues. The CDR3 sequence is CASSAAHRGGDEQYF. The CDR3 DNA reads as TGTGCCAGCAGCGCCGCCCACAGGGGCGGGGACGAGCAGTACTTC.

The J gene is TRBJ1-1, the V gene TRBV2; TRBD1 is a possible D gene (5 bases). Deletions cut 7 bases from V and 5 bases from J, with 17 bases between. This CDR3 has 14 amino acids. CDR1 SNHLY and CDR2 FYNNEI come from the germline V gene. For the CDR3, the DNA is TGTGCCAGCACCGGGACGGCCCGAGGGACTGAAGCTTTCTTT. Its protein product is CASTGTARGTEAFF.

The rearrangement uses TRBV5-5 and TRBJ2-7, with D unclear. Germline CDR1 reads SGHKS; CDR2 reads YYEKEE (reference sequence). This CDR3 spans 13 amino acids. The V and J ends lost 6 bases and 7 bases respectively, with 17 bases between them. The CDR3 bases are TGTGCCAGCACCCCGGGTCCGATTAGGGAGCAGTACTTC. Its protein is CASTPGPIREQYF.

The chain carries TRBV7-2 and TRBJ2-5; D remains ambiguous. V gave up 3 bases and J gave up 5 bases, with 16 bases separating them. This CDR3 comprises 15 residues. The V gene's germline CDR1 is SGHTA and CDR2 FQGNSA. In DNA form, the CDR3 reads TGTGCCAGCAGCTTCTACACGGAGCCGGAGGAGACCCAGTACTTC. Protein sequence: CASSFYTEPEETQYF.

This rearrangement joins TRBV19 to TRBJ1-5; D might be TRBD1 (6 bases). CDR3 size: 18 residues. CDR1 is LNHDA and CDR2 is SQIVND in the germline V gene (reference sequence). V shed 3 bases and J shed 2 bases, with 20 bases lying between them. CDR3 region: CASSIHRAGTRGNQPQHF. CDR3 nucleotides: TGTGCCAGTAGTATTCACAGGGCAGGGACTAGGGGCAATCAGCCCCAGCATTTT.

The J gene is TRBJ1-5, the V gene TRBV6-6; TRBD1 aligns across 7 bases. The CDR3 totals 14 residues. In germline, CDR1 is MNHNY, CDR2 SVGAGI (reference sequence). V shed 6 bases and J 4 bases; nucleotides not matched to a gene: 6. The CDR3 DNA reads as TGTGCCAGCAGCCGACAGGGCTCGAATCAGCCCCAGCATTTT. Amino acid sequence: CASSRQGSNQPQHF.

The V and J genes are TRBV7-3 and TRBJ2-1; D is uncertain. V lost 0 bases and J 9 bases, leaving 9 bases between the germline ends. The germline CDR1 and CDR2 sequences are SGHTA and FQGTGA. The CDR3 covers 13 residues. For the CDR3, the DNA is TGTGCCAGCAGCTTAACCTTCGCTAGTGAGCAGTTCTTC. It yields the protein CASSLTFASEQFF.

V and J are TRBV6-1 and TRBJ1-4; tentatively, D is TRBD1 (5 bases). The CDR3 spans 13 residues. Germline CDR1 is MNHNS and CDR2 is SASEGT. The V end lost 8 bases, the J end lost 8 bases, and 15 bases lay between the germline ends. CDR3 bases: TGTGCCAGCCGGAAAGGACATAGGGAAAAACTGTTTTTT. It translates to CASRKGHREKLFF.

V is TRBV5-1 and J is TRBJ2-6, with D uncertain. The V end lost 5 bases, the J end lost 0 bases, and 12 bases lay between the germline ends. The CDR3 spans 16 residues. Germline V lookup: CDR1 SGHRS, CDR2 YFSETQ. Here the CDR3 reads CASRNAGASGANVLTF. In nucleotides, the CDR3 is TGCGCCAGCAGAAACGCCGGAGCCTCTGGGGCCAACGTCCTGACTTTC.

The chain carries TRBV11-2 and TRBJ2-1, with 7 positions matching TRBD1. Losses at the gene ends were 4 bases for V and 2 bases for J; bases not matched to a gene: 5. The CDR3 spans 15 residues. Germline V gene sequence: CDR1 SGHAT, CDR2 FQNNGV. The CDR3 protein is CASSSRQGTYNEQFF. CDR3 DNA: TGTGCCAGCAGCTCCCGACAGGGAACCTACAATGAGCAGTTCTTC.